The 32 T cell receptor beta chains listed next were all sequenced from one sample in a study of T cells in localized non-small cell lung cancer. Libraries were prepared by immunoSEQ multiplex PCR; TCRdb keeps only in-frame clonotypes and omits some of them. The data show about 2,800 clones, 32% seen once. Source: lung tumor tissue, taken before any cancer treatment. The receptors were sampled from a female donor of 60 years or more with stage II squamous cell lung carcinoma.

By its share, this clone is large. The V call is TRBV6-8, the J call TRBJ2-2; TRBD1 matches 9 bases. The V and J ends lost 5 bases and 7 bases, in that order; junction bases with no gene match: 11. The CDR3 has 16 residues. Germline loops: CDR1 MNHGY, CDR2 SAAAGT. The CDR3 is CASSDRGQGRLGELFF. CDR3 in DNA: TGTGCCAGCAGTGATAGGGGACAGGGAAGGCTCGGGGAGCTGTTTTTT.

J is TRBJ1-4 and V is TRBV5-1; weak D call: TRBD1 (6 bases). The CDR3 runs to 16 residues. Trimming removed 4 bases from V and 0 bases from J, with 13 bases in between. In germline, CDR1 is SGHRS, CDR2 YFSETQ. The CDR3 reads CASSLGQPSTNEKLFF. CDR3 coding DNA: TGCGCCAGCAGCCTAGGACAGCCCTCAACTAATGAAAAACTGTTTTTT.

The sample holds a few counts of this clone. The CDR3 region has the DNA TGTGCCAGCTCCCCAGGGTGGACTAGCGGGACCCAAGAGACCCAGTACTTC. Translation: CASSPGWTSGTQETQYF. The chain joins TRBV18 to TRBJ2-5, with 12 bases that match TRBD2. The CDR3 consists of 17 residues. Germline CDR1 KGHSH, CDR2 LQKENI. J was trimmed by 1 base and V by 6 bases; bases with no gene match: 9.

This chain links TRBV11-3 with TRBJ1-4; 9 bases are a match to TRBD1. The CDR3 spans 16 residues. The trim removed 5 bases at V and 1 base at J, leaving 5 bases unmatched. Germline V gene sequence: CDR1 SGHNT, CDR2 YENEEA. The DNA for the CDR3 is TGTGCCAGCAGCGGGACAGGGAAGGAAACTAATGAAAAACTGTTTTTT. Translation: CASSGTGKETNEKLFF.

The rearrangement uses TRBV30 and TRBJ2-5; 12 nucleotides line up with TRBD1. V gave up 6 bases and J gave up 4 bases; unmatched junction bases: 15. The CDR3 sequence is 17 residues long. CDR1 is GTSNPN, CDR2 SVGIG, per germline (reference sequence). CDR3 nucleotides: TGTGCCTGCCTGACTATCACCGGGACAGGGGGCTCAGAGACCCAGTACTTC. Translating it yields CACLTITGTGGSETQYF.

This clone was counted between two and nine times. The chain uses TRBV28 and TRBJ2-5; 8 nucleotides line up with TRBD2. Germline CDR1 is MDHEN and CDR2 is SYDVKM. The CDR3 sequence is 14 residues long. With V trimmed by 3 bases and J by 2 bases, 2 bases remained unmatched. The CDR3 here is CASSFGGGQETQYF. The CDR3 DNA reads as TGTGCCAGCAGTTTTGGCGGGGGGCAAGAGACCCAGTACTTC.

V and J are TRBV19 and TRBJ2-3; D may correspond to TRBD1 or TRBD2 (5 bases each). The CDR3 contains 17 residues. V lost 3 bases, J lost 6 bases, and 22 bases lay in between. CDR1 is LNHDA, CDR2 SQIVND, per germline (reference sequence). CDR3 amino acids: CASSIQGEPSNGDTQYF. In DNA, the CDR3 is TGTGCCAGTAGTATTCAAGGGGAGCCGTCAAATGGTGATACGCAGTATTTT. The full variable domain, rest sourced from reference TRBV19 and TRBJ2-3, is DGGITQSPKYLFRKEGQNVTLSCEQNLNHDAMYWYRQDPGQGLRLIYYSQIVNDFQKGDIAEGYSVSREKKESFPLTVTSAQKNPTAFYLCASSIQGEPSNGDTQYFGPGTRLTVL.

This chain uses TRBV28 with TRBJ1-3; D remains unclear. The length of the CDR3 is 15 residues. V was clipped by 1 base and J by 2 bases, with 9 bases between them. Germline values: CDR1 MDHEN, CDR2 SYDVKM. The CDR3 here is CASSLLSGPGNTIYF. The DNA of the CDR3 is TGTGCCAGCAGTTTATTGTCGGGTCCTGGAAACACCATATATTTT.

The CDR3 sequence is CASSHTGGRGNTEAFF. CDR3 DNA sequence: TGCGCCAGCAGCCACACCGGGGGTCGGGGGAACACTGAAGCTTTCTTT. This chain uses TRBV23-1 with TRBJ1-1; weak D call: TRBD1 (5 bases). TRBV23-1 is an open reading frame whose function is uncertain. Trimming cost V 6 bases and J 1 base, with 18 bases left between them. The CDR3 covers 16 residues.

The gene calls are TRBV18 and TRBJ2-7, with D maybe TRBD1 (6 bases). The germline V gene encodes CDR1 KGHSH and CDR2 LQKENI. The CDR3 contains 15 residues. Trimming removed 6 bases at V and 1 base at J, with 16 bases between. The CDR3 loop reads CASSTGPDRSYEQYF. CDR3 coding DNA: TGTGCCAGCTCCACCGGGCCGGACAGATCCTACGAGCAGTACTTC.

The rearrangement links TRBV9 to TRBJ1-1, with D uncertain. Per the germline V gene, CDR1 is SGDLS and CDR2 is YYNGEE. V was clipped by 6 bases and J by 0 bases, with 9 bases between them. The CDR3 loop spans 13 amino acids. CDR3 in DNA: TGTGCCAGCATAACAGAAGTGAACACTGAAGCTTTCTTT. This codes for CASITEVNTEAFF.

The rearrangement links TRBV11-3 to TRBJ2-1, with 7 bases lining up with TRBD1. With V trimmed by 4 bases and J by 9 bases, 9 bases remained unmatched. Germline CDR1 is SGHNT and CDR2 is YENEEA. The CDR3 runs to 14 residues. CDR3 protein: CASSSMQGGVEQFF. The DNA of the CDR3 is TGTGCCAGCAGCTCGATGCAAGGGGGCGTTGAGCAGTTCTTC.

This clone came up a few times. The chain joins TRBV6-8 to TRBJ2-4; D gene ambiguous. The length of the CDR3 is 14 residues. V was clipped by 2 bases and J by 8 bases, with 13 bases between them. Germline V lookup: CDR1 MNHGY, CDR2 SAAAGT. The CDR3 DNA follows: TGTGCCAGCAGTTACGTCCCCTTTTCGGACATTCAGTACTTC. Amino acids: CASSYVPFSDIQYF.

The chain has TRBV10-3 and TRBJ2-1; D perhaps matches TRBD1 (6 bases). The CDR3 consists of 12 residues. CDR1 and CDR2 from the germline V gene are ENHRY and SYGVKD. Trimming pared 10 bases from V and 5 bases from J, leaving 12 bases between. CDR3 nucleotide sequence: TGTGCCACCCGGGACAAGAACAATGAGCAGTTCTTC. Its protein product is CATRDKNNEQFF.

This clone has a single count. The V gene is TRBV19, the J gene TRBJ2-5; D may be TRBD1 or TRBD2 (6 bases each). Trimming shortened V by 3 bases and J by 2 bases, and 16 bases separated the two germline ends. The germline gives CDR1 LNHDA, CDR2 SQIVND (reference sequence). The CDR3 length is 16 residues. The chain's CDR3 is CASSIPQTGGQETQYF. Written as DNA, the CDR3 is TGTGCCAGTAGTATCCCTCAGACAGGAGGGCAAGAGACCCAGTACTTC.

J is TRBJ2-6 and V is TRBV29-1; 12 bases are shared with TRBD2. CDR1 and CDR2 from the germline V gene are SQVTM and ANQGSEA. J gave up 0 bases and V 6 bases, and 6 bases lay outside the gene matches. The CDR3 spans 17 residues. CDR3 coding DNA: TGCAGCGTGACGGGACTAGCGGGCTCCTCTGGGGCCAACGTCCTGACTTTC. It codes for CSVTGLAGSSGANVLTF.

This chain uses TRBV19 with TRBJ2-1; D unresolved. The V gene's germline CDR1 is LNHDA and CDR2 SQIVND (reference sequence). The ends were cut back, 3 bases at V and 9 bases at J, with 12 bases in the middle. CDR3 size: 13 residues. CDR3 residues: CASSMTALGEQFF. The CDR3 coding sequence is TGTGCCAGTAGTATGACCGCGTTGGGTGAGCAGTTCTTC.

This clone was found once. This rearrangement joins TRBV12-5 to TRBJ1-2; D gene unclear. The germline V gene encodes CDR1 LGHNT and CDR2 FRNRAP. The CDR3 is 13 residues long. V dropped 6 bases and J dropped 3 bases, with 11 bases sitting between them. The CDR3: CASGLGQDYGYTF. The CDR3 DNA is TGTGCTAGTGGGCTAGGGCAGGACTATGGCTACACCTTC. Supplemented by reference TRBV12-5 and TRBJ1-2, the full variable domain reads DARVTQTPRHKVTEMGQEVTMRCQPILGHNTVFWYRQTMMQGLELLAYFRNRAPLDDSGMPKDRFSAEMPDATLATLKIQPSEPRDSAVYFCASGLGQDYGYTFGSGTRLTVV.

V is TRBV9 and J is TRBJ1-1, with D perhaps matching TRBD1 (6 bases). V was pared by 4 bases and J by 5 bases, with 15 bases between. This CDR3 spans 14 amino acids. Per germline, CDR1 SGDLS and CDR2 YYNGEE. CDR3 nucleotide sequence: TGTGCCAGCAGCACGACGGGGGGCGCGACTGAAGCTTTCTTT. This translates into CASSTTGGATEAFF.

This clone was recorded a few times. The gene calls are TRBV9 and TRBJ2-7; 8 bases align to TRBD2. The CDR3 extends over 15 amino acids. Unmatched junction bases numbered 7, after V lost 0 bases and J lost 5 bases. The germline V gene has CDR1 SGDLS and CDR2 YYNGEE. The CDR3 DNA follows: TGTGCCAGCAGCGTAGAAGCGGGAGCTTTCAACGAGCAGTACTTC. It translates to CASSVEAGAFNEQYF.

This sequence joins TRBV6-8 and TRBJ2-3; D is unresolved. Germline V gene sequence: CDR1 MNHGY, CDR2 SAAAGT. Trimming left V 4 bases short and J 2 bases short, with 4 bases between. CDR3 length: 12 residues. The CDR3 here is CASSFYTDTQYF. The CDR3 DNA is TGTGCCAGCAGTTTTTACACAGATACGCAGTATTTT.

This clone was observed a few times. The chain links TRBV11-3 to TRBJ1-1; a possible D gene is TRBD1 (5 bases). CDR1 and CDR2 (germline): SGHNT, YENEEA. The length of the CDR3 is 14 residues. The V gene lost 2 bases and the J gene lost 2 bases, with 9 bases spanning the gap. The CDR3 nucleotides are TGTGCCAGCAGCTTAACGGGGGGAAACACTGAAGCTTTCTTT. As protein: CASSLTGGNTEAFF.

The table lists this clone with a few counts. The rearrangement uses TRBV19 and TRBJ1-1; no reliable D call. Germline V CDR1 and CDR2: LNHDA, SQIVND (reference sequence). V was cut by 4 bases and J by 0 bases, with 6 bases left in between. The CDR3 extends over 13 amino acids. The CDR3 nucleotides read TGTGCCAGTAGTAAGGCGTTGAACACTGAAGCTTTCTTT. Its translation is CASSKALNTEAFF.

With regard to this clone: The limits of the CDR3 on the DNA are not certain, so only TCRdb's listed CDR3 is given. This chain connects TRBV6-8 to TRBJ2-1; TRBD2 is taken as the D call from the table, unchecked against the DNA. CDR1 and CDR2 (germline): MNHGY, SAAAGT. Counting both end residues, the CDR3 totals 15 amino acids. This CDR3 is CASSSSGLAGDEQFF.

This clone was observed a few times. The chain joins TRBV15 to TRBJ1-4; D might be TRBD1 (6 bases). The CDR3 contains 16 residues. V was pared by 5 bases and J by 5 bases, with 18 bases between. Germline CDR1 LNHNV, CDR2 YYDKDF (reference sequence). In nucleotides, the CDR3 is TGTGCCACCAGCCAAGATGGAAGGGGGGGAAATGAAAAACTGTTTTTT. Amino acids: CATSQDGRGGNEKLFF.

By its share, this clone is medium-sized. This sequence joins TRBV11-3 and TRBJ2-5; maybe TRBD2 (7 bases). The V end lost 4 bases, the J end lost 5 bases, and 17 bases lay between the germline ends. The CDR3 spans 15 residues. Germline V gene sequence: CDR1 SGHNT, CDR2 YENEEA. CDR3 coding DNA: TGTGCCAGCAGCTCAGAGAGGGGGGGCAGGGAGACCCAGTACTTC. Its protein product is CASSSERGGRETQYF.

V and J are TRBV19 and TRBJ1-2; perhaps TRBD1 as D (5 bases). CDR3 size: 15 residues. Germline-derived CDR1 and CDR2 are LNHDA and SQIVND (reference sequence). Deletions cut 5 bases from V and 0 bases from J, with 13 bases between. CDR3: CASSSGTASNYGYTF. The CDR3 DNA sequence: TGTGCCAGTAGTTCCGGGACCGCTTCTAACTATGGCTACACCTTC.

The chain joins TRBV5-1 to TRBJ2-1; 8 bases are a match to TRBD2. This CDR3 is built from 16 residues. Germline CDR1 and CDR2: SGHRS and YFSETQ. The V segment lost 0 bases and the J segment 1 base; nucleotides outside the gene matches: 3. CDR3 bases: TGCGCCAGCAGCTTGGGTTTAGCGGGATCCTACAATGAGCAGTTCTTC. As protein: CASSLGLAGSYNEQFF.

The gene calls are TRBV18 and TRBJ2-5; D ambiguous. The CDR3 consists of 13 residues. Germline-derived CDR1 and CDR2 are KGHSH and LQKENI. The V gene lost 3 bases and the J gene lost 5 bases, with 10 bases spanning the gap. CDR3 coding DNA: TGTGCCAGCTCACCCCCCGGGTCTGAGACCCAGTACTTC. It yields the protein CASSPPGSETQYF.

This clone showed up just once. The rearrangement uses TRBV19 and TRBJ1-1; D is perhaps TRBD1 (5 bases). Germline V CDR1 and CDR2: LNHDA, SQIVND (reference sequence). The V gene lost 6 bases and the J gene lost 5 bases, with 19 bases spanning the gap. The CDR3 extends over 15 amino acids. CDR3 DNA sequence: TGTGCCAGTAGGCTGTTAGGGGAAATGTTGACTGAAGCTTTCTTT. Protein sequence: CASRLLGEMLTEAFF. Together with reference TRBV19 and TRBJ1-1, the CDR3 gives the full variable domain: DGGITQSPKYLFRKEGQNVTLSCEQNLNHDAMYWYRQDPGQGLRLIYYSQIVNDFQKGDIAEGYSVSREKKESFPLTVTSAQKNPTAFYLCASRLLGEMLTEAFFGQGTRLTVV.

This clone was counted only a few times. V gene TRBV11-3 combines with J gene TRBJ2-1, with a tentative D call TRBD2 (7 bases). V shed 0 bases and J shed 5 bases, with 14 bases lying between them. CDR1 is SGHNT and CDR2 is YENEEA in the germline V gene. CDR3 length equals 16 residues. The CDR3 DNA is TGTGCCAGCAGCTTAGATCTTGGGGGGGCTAACAATGAGCAGTTCTTC. This translates into CASSLDLGGANNEQFF.

V gene TRBV7-1 combines with J gene TRBJ1-4; the D is unclear. TRBV7-1 is placed among ORFs of uncertain function. The germline V and J ends were trimmed by 4 bases and 0 bases, with 3 bases remaining between them. The CDR3 runs 13 residues. The CDR3 region has the DNA TGTGCCAGCAGCTTCGCAACTAATGAAAAACTGTTTTTT. Protein sequence: CASSFATNEKLFF.